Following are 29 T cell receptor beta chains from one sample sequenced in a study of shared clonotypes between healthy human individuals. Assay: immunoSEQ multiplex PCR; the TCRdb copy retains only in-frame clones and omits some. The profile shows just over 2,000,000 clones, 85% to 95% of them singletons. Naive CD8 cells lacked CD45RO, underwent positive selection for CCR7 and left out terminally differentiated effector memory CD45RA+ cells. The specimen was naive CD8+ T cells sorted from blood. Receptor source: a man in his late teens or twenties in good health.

In DNA, the CDR3 is TGCGCCAGCAGCCAAGATCGGAGGGGGGAAGCTTTCTTT. Its protein is CASSQDRRGEAFF. The chain links TRBV4-3 to TRBJ1-1; D might be TRBD1 (6 bases). The CDR3 has 13 amino acids. Germline values: CDR1 LGHNA, CDR2 YSLEER. V was trimmed by 0 bases and J by 8 bases, leaving 10 bases between them.

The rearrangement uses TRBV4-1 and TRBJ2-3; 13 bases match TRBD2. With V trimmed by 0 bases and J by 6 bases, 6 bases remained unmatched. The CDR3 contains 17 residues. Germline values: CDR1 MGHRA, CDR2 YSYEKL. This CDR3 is CASSQEYGLAGVDTQYF. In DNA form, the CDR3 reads TGCGCCAGCAGCCAAGAATATGGACTAGCGGGGGTGGATACGCAGTATTTT.

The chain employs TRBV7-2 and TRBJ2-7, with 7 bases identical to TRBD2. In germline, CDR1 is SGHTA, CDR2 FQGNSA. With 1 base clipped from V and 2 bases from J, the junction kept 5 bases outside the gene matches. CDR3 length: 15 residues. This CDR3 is CASSLVSGTTYEQYF. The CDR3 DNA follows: TGTGCCAGCAGCTTAGTCAGCGGGACGACCTACGAGCAGTACTTC.

CDR3 in amino acids: CASSQYGNTEAFF. CDR3 nucleotides: TGTGCCAGCAGCCAGTACGGAAACACTGAAGCTTTCTTT. V gene TRBV7-3 combines with J gene TRBJ1-1; D remains ambiguous. The CDR3 sequence is 13 residues long. The germline V and J ends were trimmed by 5 bases and 2 bases, with 9 bases remaining between them. Germline CDR1 reads SGHTA; CDR2 reads FQGTGA.

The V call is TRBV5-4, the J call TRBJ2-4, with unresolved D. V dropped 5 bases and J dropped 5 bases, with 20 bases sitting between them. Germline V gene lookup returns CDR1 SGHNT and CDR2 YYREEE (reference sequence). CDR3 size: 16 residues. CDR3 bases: TGTGCCAGCAGTTCACTTACTGACGTCCCCCAAAACATTCAGTACTTC. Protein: CASSSLTDVPQNIQYF.

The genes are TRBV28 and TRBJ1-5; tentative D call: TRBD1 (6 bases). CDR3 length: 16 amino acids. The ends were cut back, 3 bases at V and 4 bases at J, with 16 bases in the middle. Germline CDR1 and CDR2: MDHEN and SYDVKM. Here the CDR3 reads CASSFEGGEGNQPQHF. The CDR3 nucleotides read TGTGCCAGCAGTTTCGAGGGGGGCGAGGGGAATCAGCCCCAGCATTTT.

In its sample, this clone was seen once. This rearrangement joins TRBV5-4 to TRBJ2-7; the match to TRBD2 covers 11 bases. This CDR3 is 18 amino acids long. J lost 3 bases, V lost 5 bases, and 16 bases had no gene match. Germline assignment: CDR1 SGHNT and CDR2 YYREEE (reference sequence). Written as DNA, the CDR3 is TGTGCCAGCAGGGCCGGATGGGCTAGCGGGAGGATAGGCTACGAGCAGTACTTC. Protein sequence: CASRAGWASGRIGYEQYF.

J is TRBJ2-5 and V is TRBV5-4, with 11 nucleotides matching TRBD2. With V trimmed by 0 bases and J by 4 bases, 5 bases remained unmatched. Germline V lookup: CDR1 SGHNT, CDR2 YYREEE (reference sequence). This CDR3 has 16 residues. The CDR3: CASSLEGLAGGETQYF. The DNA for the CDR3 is TGTGCCAGCAGCTTGGAAGGGCTAGCGGGAGGAGAGACCCAGTACTTC.

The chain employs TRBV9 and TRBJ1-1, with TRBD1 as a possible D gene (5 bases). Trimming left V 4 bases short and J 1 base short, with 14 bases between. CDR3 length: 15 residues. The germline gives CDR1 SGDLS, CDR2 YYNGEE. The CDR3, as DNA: TGTGCCAGCAGCTCCCAACTCGGGGGGAACACTGAAGCTTTCTTT. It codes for CASSSQLGGNTEAFF.

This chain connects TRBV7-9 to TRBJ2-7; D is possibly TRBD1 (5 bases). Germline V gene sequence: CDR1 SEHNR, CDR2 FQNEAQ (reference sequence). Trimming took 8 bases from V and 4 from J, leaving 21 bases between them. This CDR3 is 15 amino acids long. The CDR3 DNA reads TGTGCCAGCGGCCTGGGGCCTCCCAAGAGTTACGAGCAGTACTTC. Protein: CASGLGPPKSYEQYF. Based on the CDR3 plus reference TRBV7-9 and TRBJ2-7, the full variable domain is DTGVSQNPRHKITKRGQNVTFRCDPISEHNRLYWYRQTLGQGPEFLTYFQNEAQLEKSRLLSDRFSAERPKGSFSTLEIQRTEQGDSAMYLCASGLGPPKSYEQYFGPGTRLTVT.

The CDR3 coding sequence is TGTGCCAGCCGAGTAGGGCTAGGGAAGTGGGATGAGCAGTTCTTC. Amino acids: CASRVGLGKWDEQFF. The rearrangement joins TRBV19 to TRBJ2-1; D remains ambiguous. The ends were cut back, 9 bases at V and 8 bases at J, with 23 bases in the middle. This CDR3 comprises 15 residues. Germline assignment: CDR1 LNHDA and CDR2 SQIVND (reference sequence).

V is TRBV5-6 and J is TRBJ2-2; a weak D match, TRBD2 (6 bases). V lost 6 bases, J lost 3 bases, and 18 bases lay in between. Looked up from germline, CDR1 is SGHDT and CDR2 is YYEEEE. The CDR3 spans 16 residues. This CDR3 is CASIASPGDDTGELFF. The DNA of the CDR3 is TGTGCCAGCATTGCCTCTCCGGGAGATGACACCGGGGAGCTGTTTTTT.

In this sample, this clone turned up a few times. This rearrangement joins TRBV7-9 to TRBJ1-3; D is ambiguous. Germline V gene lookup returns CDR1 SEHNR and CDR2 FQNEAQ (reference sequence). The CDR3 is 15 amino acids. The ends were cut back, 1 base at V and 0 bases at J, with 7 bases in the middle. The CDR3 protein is CASSLGRTSGNTIYF. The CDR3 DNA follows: TGTGCCAGCAGCTTAGGGCGGACCTCTGGAAACACCATATATTTT.

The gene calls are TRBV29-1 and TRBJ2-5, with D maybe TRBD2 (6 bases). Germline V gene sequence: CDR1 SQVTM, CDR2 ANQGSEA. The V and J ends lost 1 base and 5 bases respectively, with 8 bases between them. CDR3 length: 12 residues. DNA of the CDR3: TGCAGCGTTGAAGCGGGAGAGGAGACCCAGTACTTC. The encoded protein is CSVEAGEETQYF.

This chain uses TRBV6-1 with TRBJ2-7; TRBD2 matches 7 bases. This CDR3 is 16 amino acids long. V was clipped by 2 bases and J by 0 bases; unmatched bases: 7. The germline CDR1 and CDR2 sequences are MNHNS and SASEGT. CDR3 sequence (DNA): TGTGCCAGCAGTGAAAACGCGGGAGTCCCCTCCTACGAGCAGTACTTC. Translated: CASSENAGVPSYEQYF.

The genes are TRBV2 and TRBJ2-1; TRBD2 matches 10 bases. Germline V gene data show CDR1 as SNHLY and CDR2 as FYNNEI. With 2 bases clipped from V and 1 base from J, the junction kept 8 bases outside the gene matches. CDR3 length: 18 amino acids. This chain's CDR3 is CASSEPSTSGISYNEQFF. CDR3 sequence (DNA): TGTGCCAGCAGTGAACCTTCCACTAGCGGGATTTCCTACAATGAGCAGTTCTTC.

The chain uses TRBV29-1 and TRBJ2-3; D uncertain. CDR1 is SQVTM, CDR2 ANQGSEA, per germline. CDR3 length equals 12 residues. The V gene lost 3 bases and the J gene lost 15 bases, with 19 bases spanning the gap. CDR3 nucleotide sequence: TGCAGCGTTGAGGGGTCGGCTCCCGCCACCTATTTT. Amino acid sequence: CSVEGSAPATYF.

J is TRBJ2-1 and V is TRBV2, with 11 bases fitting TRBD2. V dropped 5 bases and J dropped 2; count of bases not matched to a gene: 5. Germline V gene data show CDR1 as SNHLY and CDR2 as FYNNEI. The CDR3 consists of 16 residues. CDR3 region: CASSHQLAGAYNEQFF. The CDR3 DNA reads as TGTGCCAGCAGTCATCAACTAGCGGGGGCCTACAATGAGCAGTTCTTC.

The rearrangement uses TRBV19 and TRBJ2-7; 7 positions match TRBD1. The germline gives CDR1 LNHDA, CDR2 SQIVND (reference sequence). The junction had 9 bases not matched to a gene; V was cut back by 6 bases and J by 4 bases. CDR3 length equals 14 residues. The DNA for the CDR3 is TGTGCCAGTAGCCTGACAGGGATGGGATACGAGCAGTACTTC. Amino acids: CASSLTGMGYEQYF. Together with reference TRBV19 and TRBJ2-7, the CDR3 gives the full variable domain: DGGITQSPKYLFRKEGQNVTLSCEQNLNHDAMYWYRQDPGQGLRLIYYSQIVNDFQKGDIAEGYSVSREKKESFPLTVTSAQKNPTAFYLCASSLTGMGYEQYFGPGTRLTVT.

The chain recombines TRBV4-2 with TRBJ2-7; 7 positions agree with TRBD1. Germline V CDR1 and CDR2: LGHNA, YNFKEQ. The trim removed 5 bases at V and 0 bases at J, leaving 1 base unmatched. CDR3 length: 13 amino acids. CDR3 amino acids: CASSGTDSYEQYF. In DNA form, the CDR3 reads TGTGCCAGCAGCGGGACAGACTCCTACGAGCAGTACTTC.

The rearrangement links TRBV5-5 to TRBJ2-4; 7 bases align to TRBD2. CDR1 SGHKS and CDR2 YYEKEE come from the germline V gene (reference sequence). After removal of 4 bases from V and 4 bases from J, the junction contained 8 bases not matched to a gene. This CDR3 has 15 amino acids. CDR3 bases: TGTGCCAGCAGCCCCTCTGTGGGAGGGAAAAACATTCAGTACTTC. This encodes CASSPSVGGKNIQYF.

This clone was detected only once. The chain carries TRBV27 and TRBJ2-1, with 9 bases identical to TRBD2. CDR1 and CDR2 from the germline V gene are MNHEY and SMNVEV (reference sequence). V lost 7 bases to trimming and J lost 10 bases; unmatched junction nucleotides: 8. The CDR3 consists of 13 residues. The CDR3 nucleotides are TGTGCCAGCAATACGCTAGCGGGAAGGGAGCAGTTCTTC. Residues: CASNTLAGREQFF.

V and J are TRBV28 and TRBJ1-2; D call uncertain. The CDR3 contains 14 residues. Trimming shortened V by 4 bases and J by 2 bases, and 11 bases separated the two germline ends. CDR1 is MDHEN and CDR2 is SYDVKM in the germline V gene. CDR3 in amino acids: CASSWAGSNYGYTF. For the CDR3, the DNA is TGTGCCAGCAGTTGGGCGGGGTCGAACTATGGCTACACCTTC.

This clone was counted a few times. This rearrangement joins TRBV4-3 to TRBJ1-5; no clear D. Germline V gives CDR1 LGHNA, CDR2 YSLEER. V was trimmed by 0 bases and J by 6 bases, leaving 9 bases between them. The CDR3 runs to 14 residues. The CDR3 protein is CASSQERFGQPQHF. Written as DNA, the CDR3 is TGCGCCAGCAGCCAAGAGAGGTTCGGTCAGCCCCAGCATTTT.

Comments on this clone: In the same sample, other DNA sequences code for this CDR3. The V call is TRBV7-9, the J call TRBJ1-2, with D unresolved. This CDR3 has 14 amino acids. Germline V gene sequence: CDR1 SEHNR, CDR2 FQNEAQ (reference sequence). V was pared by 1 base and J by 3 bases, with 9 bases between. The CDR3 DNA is TGTGCCAGCAGCTTAGGGGCCTCGTACTATGGCTACACCTTC. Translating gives CASSLGASYYGYTF. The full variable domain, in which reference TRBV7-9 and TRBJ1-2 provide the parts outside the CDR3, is DTGVSQNPRHKITKRGQNVTFRCDPISEHNRLYWYRQTLGQGPEFLTYFQNEAQLEKSRLLSDRFSAERPKGSFSTLEIQRTEQGDSAMYLCASSLGASYYGYTFGSGTRLTVV.

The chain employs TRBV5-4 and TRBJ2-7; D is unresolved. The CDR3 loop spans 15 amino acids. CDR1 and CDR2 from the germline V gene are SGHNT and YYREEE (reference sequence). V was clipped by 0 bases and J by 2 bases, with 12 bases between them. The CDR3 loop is CASSLEWGLAYEQYF. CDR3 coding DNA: TGTGCCAGCAGCTTGGAATGGGGATTAGCCTACGAGCAGTACTTC. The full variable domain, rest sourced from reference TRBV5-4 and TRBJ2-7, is ETGVTQSPTHLIKTRGQQVTLRCSSQSGHNTVSWYQQALGQGPQFIFQYYREEENGRGNFPPRFSGLQFPNYSSELNVNALELDDSALYLCASSLEWGLAYEQYFGPGTRLTVT.

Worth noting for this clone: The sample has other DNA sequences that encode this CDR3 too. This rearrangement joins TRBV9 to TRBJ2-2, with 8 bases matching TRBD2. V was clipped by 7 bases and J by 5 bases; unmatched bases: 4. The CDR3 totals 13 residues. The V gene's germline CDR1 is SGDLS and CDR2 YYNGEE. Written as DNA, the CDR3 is TGTGCCAGCTCCGGACTAGCAACCGGGGAGCTGTTTTTT. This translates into CASSGLATGELFF.

CDR3 sequence reads: CASSYGSWNEQFF. DNA for the CDR3: TGTGCCAGCAGTTACGGGAGTTGGAATGAGCAGTTCTTC. The chain is built from TRBV27 and TRBJ2-1; D may be TRBD2 (6 bases). Germline CDR1 MNHEY, CDR2 SMNVEV (reference sequence). Trimming removed 4 bases from V and 7 bases from J, with 11 bases in between. This CDR3 spans 13 amino acids.

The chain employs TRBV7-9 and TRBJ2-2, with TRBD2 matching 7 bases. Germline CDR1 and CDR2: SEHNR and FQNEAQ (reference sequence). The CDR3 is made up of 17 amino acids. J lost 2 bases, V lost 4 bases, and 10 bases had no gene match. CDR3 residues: CASSSSGASGNTGELFF. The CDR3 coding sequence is TGTGCCAGCAGCTCCAGCGGTGCTAGCGGCAACACCGGGGAGCTGTTTTTT.